Given below is one T cell receptor beta chain in context. The data derive from a study of blood T cell repertoires in COVID-19. Study as a whole: Samples of COVID-19 (acute and convalescent) were obtained from the United States, Italy and Spain. PBMCs, B-cell-depleted T cells, or T cells were the source of the cDNA or gDNA that made up the material.

CDR1 is SGDLS and CDR2 is YYNGEE in the germline V gene. Losses at the gene ends were 4 bases for V and 2 bases for J; bases not matched to a gene: 4. The CDR3 covers 15 residues. Study processing details: Amplification of reference gene primers provided the estimated nucleated cell counts. Only in-frame clones appear in the TCRdb table, and some are missing; sequencing was by immunoSEQ multiplex PCR. The V and J calls and clone size come from that table; D and trimming were worked out from the DNA. The sample lists under 150,000 clones, 85% to 90% occurring once. Material for sequencing was peripheral blood. The chain uses TRBV9 and TRBJ1-3; 9 positions agree with TRBD1. The sequence derives from a woman aged 55 to 70 with active COVID-19. In DNA, the CDR3 is TGTGCCAGCAGCCCAAGACAGGGGGCTGGAAACACCATATATTTT. Its translation is CASSPRQGAGNTIYF.